This T cell receptor (beta chain) emerged from a study of blood T cell repertoires in COVID-19. Study information: The study drew acute and convalescent COVID-19 samples from the United States, Italy and Spain. PBMCs, B-cell-depleted T cells, or T cells provided the cDNA or gDNA that made up the material.

Using immunoSEQ multiplex PCR, the repertoire was profiled, and TCRdb retains in-frame clones only, with some absent. This sample carries over 45,000 clones, roughly 77% of them seen once, and the ten largest clones take about 18%. The V gene lost 5 bases and the J gene lost 3 bases, with 10 bases spanning the gap. The CDR3 has 13 residues. Germline loops: CDR1 MNHEY, CDR2 SMNVEV (reference sequence). In regard to this clone: The identical CDR3 is also encoded by other nucleotide sequences in the sample.

The source material was peripheral blood. The clonotype was recovered from a human donor with active or convalescent COVID-19. The donor label of this sample is uncertain. The chain carries TRBV27 and TRBJ2-5; D gene unclear. DNA of the CDR3: TGTGCCAGCAGTCGAAAGAGAGAAGAGACCCAGTACTTC. Its translation is CASSRKREETQYF.